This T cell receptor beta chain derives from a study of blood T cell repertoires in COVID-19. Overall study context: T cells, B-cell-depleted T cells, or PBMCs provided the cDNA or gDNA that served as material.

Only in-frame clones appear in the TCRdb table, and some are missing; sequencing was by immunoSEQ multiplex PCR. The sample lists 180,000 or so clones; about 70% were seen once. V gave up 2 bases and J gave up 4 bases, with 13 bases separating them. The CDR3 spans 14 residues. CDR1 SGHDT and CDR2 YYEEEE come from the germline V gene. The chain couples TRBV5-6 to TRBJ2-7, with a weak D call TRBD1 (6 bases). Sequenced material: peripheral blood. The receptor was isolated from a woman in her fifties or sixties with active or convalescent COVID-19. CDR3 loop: CASSLLDRGYEQYF. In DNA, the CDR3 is TGTGCCAGCAGCTTATTGGACAGAGGGTACGAGCAGTACTTC.